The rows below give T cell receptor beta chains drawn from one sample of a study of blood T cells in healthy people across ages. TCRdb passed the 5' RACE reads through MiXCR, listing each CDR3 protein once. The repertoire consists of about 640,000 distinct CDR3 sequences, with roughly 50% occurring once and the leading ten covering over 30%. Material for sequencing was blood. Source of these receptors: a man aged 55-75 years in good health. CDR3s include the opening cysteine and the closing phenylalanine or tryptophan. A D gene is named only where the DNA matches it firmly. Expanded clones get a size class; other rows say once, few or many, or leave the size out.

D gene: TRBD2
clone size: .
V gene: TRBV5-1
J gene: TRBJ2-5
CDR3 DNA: TGCGCCAGCAGTCGGGGACTAGCGGAAGAGACCCAGTACTTC
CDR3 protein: CASSRGLAEETQYF

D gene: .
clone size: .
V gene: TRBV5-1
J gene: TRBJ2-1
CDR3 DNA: TGCGCCAGCAGCTTGATAGGCGGGACGTACAATGAGCAGTTCTTC
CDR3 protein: CASSLIGGTYNEQFF

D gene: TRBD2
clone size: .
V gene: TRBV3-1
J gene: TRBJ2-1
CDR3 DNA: TGTGCCAGCAGCCAACGAGGCGGGGGGGCAAGGAATGAGCAGTTCTTC
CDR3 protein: CASSQRGGGARNEQFF

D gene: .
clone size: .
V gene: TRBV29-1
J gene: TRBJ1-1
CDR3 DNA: TGCAGCGTTGTGGCCCCGAGTTTCGGGAACACTGAAGCTTTCTTT
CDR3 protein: CSVVAPSFGNTEAFF

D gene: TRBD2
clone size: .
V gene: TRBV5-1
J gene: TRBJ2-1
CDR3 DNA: TGCGCCAGCAGCCCGATGCGGGGGTCCGTCTACAATGAGCAGTTCTTC
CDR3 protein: CASSPMRGSVYNEQFF

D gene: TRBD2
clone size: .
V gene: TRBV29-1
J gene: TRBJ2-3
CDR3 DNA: TGCAGCGTTGCTGCTGGACAAGCATCTAGCGGGGGAACAGATACGCAGTATTTT
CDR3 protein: CSVAAGQASSGGTDTQYF

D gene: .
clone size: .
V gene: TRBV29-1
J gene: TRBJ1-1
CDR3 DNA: TGCAGCGCACGCATTGATTCTGCGCCTGAAGCTTTCTTT
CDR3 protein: CSARIDSAPEAFF

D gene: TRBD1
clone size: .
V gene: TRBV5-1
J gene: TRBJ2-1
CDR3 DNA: TGCGCCAGCAGCTTGCCCGGGACAGGGGGGAATGAGCAGTTCTTC
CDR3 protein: CASSLPGTGGNEQFF

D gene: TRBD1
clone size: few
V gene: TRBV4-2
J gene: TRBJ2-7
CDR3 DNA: TGTGCCAGCAGCAGGGACAGGGACTCCTACGAGCAGTACTTC
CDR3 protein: CASSRDRDSYEQYF

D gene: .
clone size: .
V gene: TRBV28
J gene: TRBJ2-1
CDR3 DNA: TGTGCCAGCAGACAGACCCACAATGAGCAGTTCTTC
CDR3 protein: CASRQTHNEQFF

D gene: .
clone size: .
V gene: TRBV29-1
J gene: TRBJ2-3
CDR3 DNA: TGCAGCGTTGCAGCACTTATTGGCAGCCTGAGCACAGATACGCAGTATTTT
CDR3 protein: CSVAALIGSLSTDTQYF

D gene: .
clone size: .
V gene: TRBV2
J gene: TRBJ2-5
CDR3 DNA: TGTGCCAGCAGTGAAGTTGGGGGTTCGGGGACCCAGTACTTC
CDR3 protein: CASSEVGGSGTQYF

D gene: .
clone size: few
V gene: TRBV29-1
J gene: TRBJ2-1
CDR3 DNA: TGCAGCGTTGCCCCCTGGGACACCTACAATGAGCAGTTCTTC
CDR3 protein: CSVAPWDTYNEQFF

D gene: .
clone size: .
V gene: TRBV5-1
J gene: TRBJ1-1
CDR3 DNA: TGCGCCAGCAGCTTGCGGGGGCACACTGAAGCTTTCTTT
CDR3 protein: CASSLRGHTEAFF

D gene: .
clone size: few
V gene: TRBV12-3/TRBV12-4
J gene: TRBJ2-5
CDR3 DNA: TGTGCCAGCAGTATATCTCCGGGGAATCCCTGGGAGACCCAGTACTTC
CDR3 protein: CASSISPGNPWETQYF

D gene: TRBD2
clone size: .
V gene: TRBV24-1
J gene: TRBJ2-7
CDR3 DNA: TGTGCCACCAGTGATGGAACCGGGACTAGCGGGGGGTATGAGCAGTACTTC
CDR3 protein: CATSDGTGTSGGYEQYF

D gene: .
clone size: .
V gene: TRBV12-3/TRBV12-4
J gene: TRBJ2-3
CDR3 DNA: TGTGCCAGCAATCCCAGAGCCAGCACAGATACGCAGTATTTT
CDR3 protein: CASNPRASTDTQYF

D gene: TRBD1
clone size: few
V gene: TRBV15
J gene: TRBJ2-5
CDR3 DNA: TGTGCCACCAGCAGAAAACGGACAGGGCGGCAAGAGACCCAGTACTTC
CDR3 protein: CATSRKRTGRQETQYF

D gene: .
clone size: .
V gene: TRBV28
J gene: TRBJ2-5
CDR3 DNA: TGTGCCAGCACAGAGCCTAGTACCCAAGAGACCCAGTACTTC
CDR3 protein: CASTEPSTQETQYF

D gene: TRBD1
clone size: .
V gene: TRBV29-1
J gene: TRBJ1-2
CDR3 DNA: TGCAGCGTGCCGTCCCGGGACAGCGTCCGCTATGGCTACACCTTC
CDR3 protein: CSVPSRDSVRYGYTF

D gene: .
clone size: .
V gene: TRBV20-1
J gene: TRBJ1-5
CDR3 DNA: TGCAGTGCTAGAGCCCTAGGGGAGGGACGGGGCAATCAGCCCCAGCATTTT
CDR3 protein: CSARALGEGRGNQPQHF

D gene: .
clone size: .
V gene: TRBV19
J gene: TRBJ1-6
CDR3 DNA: TGTGCCAGTAGTACCAGAAGGAATTCACCCCTCCACTTT
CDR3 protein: CASSTRRNSPLHF

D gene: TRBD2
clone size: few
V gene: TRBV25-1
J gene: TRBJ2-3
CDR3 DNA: TGTGCCAGCAGTGAATTCACTAGCGGGACAGATACGCAGTATTTT
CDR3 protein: CASSEFTSGTDTQYF

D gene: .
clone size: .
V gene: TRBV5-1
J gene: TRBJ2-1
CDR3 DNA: TGCGCCAGCCGAAGGGGGGCCAGCTCCTACAATGAGCAGTTCTTC
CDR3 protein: CASRRGASSYNEQFF

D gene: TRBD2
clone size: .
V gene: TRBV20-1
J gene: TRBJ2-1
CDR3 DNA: TGCAGTGCTAGAGTGAGGGCTAGCGGGGGCTACAATGAGCAGTTCTTC
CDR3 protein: CSARVRASGGYNEQFF

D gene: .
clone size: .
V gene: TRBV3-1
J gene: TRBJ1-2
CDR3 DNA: TGTGCCAGCAGCGTTCGGGGAAGTCCTTCAAGTGACTATGGCTACACCTTC
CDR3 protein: CASSVRGSPSSDYGYTF

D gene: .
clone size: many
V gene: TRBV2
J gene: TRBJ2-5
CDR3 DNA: TGTGCCAGCAGGGAAGAGACCCAGTACTTC
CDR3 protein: CASREETQYF

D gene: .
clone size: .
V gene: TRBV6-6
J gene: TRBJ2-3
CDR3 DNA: TGTGCCAGCAGTTACTCTGGCCGAGGGAGCGGGGATACGCAGTATTTT
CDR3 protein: CASSYSGRGSGDTQYF

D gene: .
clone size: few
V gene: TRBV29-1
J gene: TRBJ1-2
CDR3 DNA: TGCAGCGTGGACCAAGATGGCTACACCTTC
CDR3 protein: CSVDQDGYTF

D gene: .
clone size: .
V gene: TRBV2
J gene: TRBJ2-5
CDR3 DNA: TGTGCCAGCAGTGCAGGGGAGGATCAAGAGACCCAGTACTTC
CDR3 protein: CASSAGEDQETQYF

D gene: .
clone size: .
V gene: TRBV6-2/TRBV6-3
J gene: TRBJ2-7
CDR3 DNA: TGTGCCAGCAGTCCCTTGGCGGGGCGTACCTACGAGCAGTACTTC
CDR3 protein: CASSPLAGRTYEQYF

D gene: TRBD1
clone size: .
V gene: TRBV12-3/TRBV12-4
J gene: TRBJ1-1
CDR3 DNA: TGTGCCAGCAGCCTTTCGGACAGGGCGAACACTGAAGCTTTCTTT
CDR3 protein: CASSLSDRANTEAFF

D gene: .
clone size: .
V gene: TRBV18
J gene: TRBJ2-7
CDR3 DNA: TGTGCCAGCTCACCACAGGAGCTCTACGAGCAGTACTTC
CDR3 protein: CASSPQELYEQYF

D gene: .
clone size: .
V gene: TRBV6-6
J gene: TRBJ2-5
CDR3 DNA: TGTGCCAGCAGTAGCCAAGCGGAGACCCAGTACTTC
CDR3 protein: CASSSQAETQYF

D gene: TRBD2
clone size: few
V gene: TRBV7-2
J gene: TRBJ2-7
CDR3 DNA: TGTGCCAGCAGCCTCGGGGGAGGGATGGGCGAGCAGTACTTC
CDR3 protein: CASSLGGGMGEQYF

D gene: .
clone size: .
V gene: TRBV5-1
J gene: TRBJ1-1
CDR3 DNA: TGCGCCAGCAGTCATCGTCCCCATACAGCGGCCATGGGGATCATGAACACTGAAGCTTTCTTT
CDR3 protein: CASSHRPHTAAMGIMNTEAFF

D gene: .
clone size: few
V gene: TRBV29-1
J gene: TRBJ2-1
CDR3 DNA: TGCAGCGTTGATAAGTCGGGCCTATACAATGAGCAGTTCTTC
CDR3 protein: CSVDKSGLYNEQFF

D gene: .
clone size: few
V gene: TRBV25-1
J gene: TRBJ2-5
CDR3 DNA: TGTGCCAGCAGTGAGTCTGGGTCCCAAGAGACCCAGTACTTC
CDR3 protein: CASSESGSQETQYF

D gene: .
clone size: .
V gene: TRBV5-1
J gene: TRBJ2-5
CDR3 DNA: TGCGCCAGCAGCGTCGCGGGCGGCTCGAGCCCATCCCAAGAGACCCAGTACTTC
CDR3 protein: CASSVAGGSSPSQETQYF

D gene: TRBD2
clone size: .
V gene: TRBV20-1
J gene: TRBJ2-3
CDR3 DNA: TGCAGTGCTTTACTGGGACTAGCGGGGGGATCGCTGGTAACAGATACGCAGTATTTT
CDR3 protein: CSALLGLAGGSLVTDTQYF

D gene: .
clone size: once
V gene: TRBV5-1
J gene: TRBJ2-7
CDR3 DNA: TGCGCCAGCAGCTTTGAGAGCTCCTACAATGAGCAGTACTTC
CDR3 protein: CASSFESSYNEQYF

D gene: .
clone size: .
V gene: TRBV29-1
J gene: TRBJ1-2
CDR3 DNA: TGCAGCGTTGGTCTTCGTCAGAGAAACTATGGCTACACCTTC
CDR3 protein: CSVGLRQRNYGYTF

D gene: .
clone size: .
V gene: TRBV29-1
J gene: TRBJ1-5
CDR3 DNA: TGCAGCGTCCAGGGAGAGAATCAGCCCCAGCATTTT
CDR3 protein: CSVQGENQPQHF

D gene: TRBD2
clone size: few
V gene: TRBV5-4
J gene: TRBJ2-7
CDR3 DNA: TGTGCCAGCAGCCCGGGACCAGCGGGGGGGCCCTACGAGCAGTACTTC
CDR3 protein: CASSPGPAGGPYEQYF

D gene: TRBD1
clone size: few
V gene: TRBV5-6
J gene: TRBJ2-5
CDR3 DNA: TGTGCCAGCAGCTCGACAGGGGGCGAGCAGACCCAGTACTTC
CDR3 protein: CASSSTGGEQTQYF

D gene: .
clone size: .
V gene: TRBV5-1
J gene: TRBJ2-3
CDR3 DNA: TGCGCCAGCAGCTTCAAGTCACTGAGGGCAGAGACTAGCACAGATACGCAGTATTTT
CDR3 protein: CASSFKSLRAETSTDTQYF

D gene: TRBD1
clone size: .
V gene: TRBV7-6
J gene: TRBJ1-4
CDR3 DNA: TGTGCCAGCAGCTCACCTTCAGGGGGTAATGAAAAACTGTTTTTT
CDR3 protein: CASSSPSGGNEKLFF

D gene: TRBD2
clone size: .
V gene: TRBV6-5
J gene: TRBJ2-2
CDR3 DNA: TGTGCCAGCAGTTCAGTCGGGGGGGCCCCCACCGGGGAGCTGTTTTTT
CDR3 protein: CASSSVGGAPTGELFF

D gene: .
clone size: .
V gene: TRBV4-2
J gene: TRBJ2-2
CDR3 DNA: TGTGCCAGCAGCCAAGACTCCTTTGGGGGGCCCACCGGGGAGCTGTTTTTT
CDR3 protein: CASSQDSFGGPTGELFF

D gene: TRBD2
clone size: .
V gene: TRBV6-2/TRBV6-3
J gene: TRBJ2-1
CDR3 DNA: TGTGCCAGCAGTCCACTAGCGGGGGGCTTCAATGAGCAGTTCTTC
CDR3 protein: CASSPLAGGFNEQFF

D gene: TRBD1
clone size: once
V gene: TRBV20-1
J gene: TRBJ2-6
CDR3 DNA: TGCAGTGTCGCAGGGGGCGGTGGGGCCAACGTCCTGACTTTC
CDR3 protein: CSVAGGGGANVLTF

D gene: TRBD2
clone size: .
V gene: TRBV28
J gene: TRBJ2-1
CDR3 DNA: TGTGCCAGCAGTTCCCAGCGGGGGCCCTACAATGAGCAGTTCTTC
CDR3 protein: CASSSQRGPYNEQFF

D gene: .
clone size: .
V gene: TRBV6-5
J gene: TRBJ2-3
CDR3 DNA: TGTGCCAGCAGTGACCGCCGGGGGACAGATACGCAGTATTTT
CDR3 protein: CASSDRRGTDTQYF

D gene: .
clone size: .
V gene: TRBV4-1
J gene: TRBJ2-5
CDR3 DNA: TGCGCCAGCAGTCTTAGACAGGGAGGCGAGGAGACCCAGTACTTC
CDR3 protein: CASSLRQGGEETQYF

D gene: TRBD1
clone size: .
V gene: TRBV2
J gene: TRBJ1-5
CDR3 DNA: TGTGCCAGCAATGACAGGGGTTATAGCAATCAGCCCCAGCATTTT
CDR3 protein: CASNDRGYSNQPQHF

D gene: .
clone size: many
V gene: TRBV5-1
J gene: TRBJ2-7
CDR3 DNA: TGCGCCAGCAGCTTGGGCCAGGCCGCCTACGAGCAGTACTTC
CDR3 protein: CASSLGQAAYEQYF

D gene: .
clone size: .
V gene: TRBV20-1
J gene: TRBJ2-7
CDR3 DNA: TGCAGTGCCAGGAACCGGGTCAGATTCTACGAGCAGTACTTC
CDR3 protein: CSARNRVRFYEQYF

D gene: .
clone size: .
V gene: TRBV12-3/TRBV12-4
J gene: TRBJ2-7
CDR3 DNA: TGTGCCAGCAGCCGGACTCTTAGCTACGAGCAGTACTTC
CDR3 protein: CASSRTLSYEQYF